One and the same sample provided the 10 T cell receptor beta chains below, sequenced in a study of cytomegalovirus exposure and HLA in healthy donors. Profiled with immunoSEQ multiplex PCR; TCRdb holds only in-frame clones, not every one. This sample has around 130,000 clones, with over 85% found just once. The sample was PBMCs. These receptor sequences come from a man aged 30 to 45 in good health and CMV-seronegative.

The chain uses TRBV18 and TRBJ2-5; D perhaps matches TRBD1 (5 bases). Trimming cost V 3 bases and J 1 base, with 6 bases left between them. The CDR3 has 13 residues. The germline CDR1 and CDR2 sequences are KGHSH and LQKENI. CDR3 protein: CASSPTVQETQYF. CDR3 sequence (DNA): TGTGCCAGCTCACCGACAGTCCAAGAGACCCAGTACTTC.

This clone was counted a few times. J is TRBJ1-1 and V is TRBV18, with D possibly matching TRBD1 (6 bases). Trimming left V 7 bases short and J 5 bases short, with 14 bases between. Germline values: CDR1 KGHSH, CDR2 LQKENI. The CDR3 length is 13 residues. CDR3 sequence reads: CASFPQGGTEAFF. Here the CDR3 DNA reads TGTGCCAGCTTCCCACAGGGAGGGACTGAAGCTTTCTTT.

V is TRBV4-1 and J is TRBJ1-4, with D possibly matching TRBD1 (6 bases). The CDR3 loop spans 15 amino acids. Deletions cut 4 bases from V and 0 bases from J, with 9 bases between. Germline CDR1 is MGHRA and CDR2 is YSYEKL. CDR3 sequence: CASSRGTPTNEKLFF. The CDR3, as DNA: TGCGCCAGCAGCCGAGGGACACCAACTAATGAAAAACTGTTTTTT.

The DNA for the CDR3 is TGCGCCAGCAGCGCGACCGGGACAGGGGTCTACGAGCAGTACTTC. Translating gives CASSATGTGVYEQYF. The V gene is TRBV5-1, the J gene TRBJ2-7; the match to TRBD1 covers 10 bases. This CDR3 has 15 amino acids. Germline lookup yields CDR1 SGHRS and CDR2 YFSETQ. With V trimmed by 4 bases and J by 3 bases, 7 bases remained unmatched. Full variable domain (missing parts from reference TRBV5-1 and TRBJ2-7): KAGVTQTPRYLIKTRGQQVTLSCSPISGHRSVSWYQQTPGQGLQFLFEYFSETQRNKGNFPGRFSGRQFSNSRSEMNVSTLELGDSALYLCASSATGTGVYEQYFGPGTRLTVT.

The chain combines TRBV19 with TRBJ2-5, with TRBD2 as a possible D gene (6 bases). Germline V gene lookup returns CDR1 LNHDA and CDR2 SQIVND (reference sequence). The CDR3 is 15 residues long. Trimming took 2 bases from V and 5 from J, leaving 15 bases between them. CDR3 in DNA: TGTGCCAGTAGTATATCGGACTACGTTTTTGAGACCCAGTACTTC. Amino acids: CASSISDYVFETQYF.

The CDR3 coding sequence is TGCGCCAGCAGCCCATGGACAGTGAACACTGAAGCTTTCTTT. This gives the protein CASSPWTVNTEAFF. The chain couples TRBV5-1 to TRBJ1-1; D may be TRBD1 (6 bases). Germline V lookup: CDR1 SGHRS, CDR2 YFSETQ. Between the trimmed V and J ends, which lost 4 bases and 0 bases, there was a span of 10 bases. The CDR3 runs to 14 residues.

The CDR3 spells CASSQRQGTYEQYF. CDR3 sequence (DNA): TGTGCCAGCAGTCAAAGACAGGGGACCTACGAGCAGTACTTC. The chain combines TRBV6-5 with TRBJ2-7; 8 bases fit TRBD1. CDR1 and CDR2 from the germline V gene are MNHEY and SVGAGI. The CDR3 length is 14 residues. Losses at the gene ends were 5 bases for V and 2 bases for J; bases not matched to a gene: 5.

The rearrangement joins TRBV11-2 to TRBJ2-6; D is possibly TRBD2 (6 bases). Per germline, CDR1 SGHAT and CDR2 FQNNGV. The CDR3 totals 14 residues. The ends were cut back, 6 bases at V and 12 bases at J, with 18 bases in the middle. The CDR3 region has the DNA TGTGCCAGCAGACCTATTGTCGGAGGGCCCGTCCTGACTTTC. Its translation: CASRPIVGGPVLTF.

The CDR3 sequence is CASSFPGYTF. For the CDR3, the DNA is TGTGCCAGCAGTTTCCCGGGCTACACCTTC. V usage is TRBV6-1 and J usage is TRBJ1-2; D unclear. Looked up from germline, CDR1 is MNHNS and CDR2 is SASEGT. This CDR3 spans 10 amino acids. Trimming left V 5 bases short and J 8 bases short, with 6 bases between.

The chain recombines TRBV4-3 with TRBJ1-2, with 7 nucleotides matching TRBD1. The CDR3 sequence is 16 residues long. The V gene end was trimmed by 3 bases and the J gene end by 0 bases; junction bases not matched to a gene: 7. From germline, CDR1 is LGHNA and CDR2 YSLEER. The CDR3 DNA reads TGCGCCAGCAGCCAGGCCAGGACAGGAACTAACTATGGCTACACCTTC. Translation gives CASSQARTGTNYGYTF.